Listed below are T cell receptor beta chains from one sample, sequenced in a study of regulatory T cells. Profiled with immunoSEQ multiplex PCR; TCRdb holds only in-frame clones, not every one. The sample has almost 30,000 clones; around 93% are singletons. Sample: conventional CD4+ T cells sorted from blood. The receptors shown here come from a person under 30 with CD3G deficiency. Both conserved end residues are part of each CDR3. Each record gives: J gene, D gene, V gene, clone size, CDR3 DNA, CDR3 protein. D genes are given only for firm matches. The listing skips clone size in some rows; elsewhere it reads once, few, many or a size class.

j_gene: TRBJ2-5
d_gene: .
v_gene: TRBV25-1
abundance: .
CDR3nt: TGTGCCAGCATCTTTGGGGGGATCCAAGAGACCCAGTACTTC
CDR3aa: CASIFGGIQETQYF

j_gene: TRBJ2-3
d_gene: .
v_gene: TRBV7-9
abundance: .
CDR3nt: TGTGCCAGCAGCTTGGGGGTAGGAGATACGCAGTATTTT
CDR3aa: CASSLGVGDTQYF

j_gene: TRBJ1-1
d_gene: TRBD1
v_gene: TRBV19
abundance: .
CDR3nt: TGTGCCAGTAGGGACCCCGGACAGGCAAGGACTGAAGCTTTCTTT
CDR3aa: CASRDPGQARTEAFF

j_gene: TRBJ2-7
d_gene: TRBD1
v_gene: TRBV11-2
abundance: .
CDR3nt: TGTGCCAGCAGCTTAAGGAGGAAGGACAGGGGGGGCTCCTACGAGCAGTACTTC
CDR3aa: CASSLRRKDRGGSYEQYF

j_gene: TRBJ2-7
d_gene: .
v_gene: TRBV4-1
abundance: .
CDR3nt: TGCGCCAGCAGCCCCACCCCCTCCTGGGACGAGCAGTACTTC
CDR3aa: CASSPTPSWDEQYF

j_gene: TRBJ2-7
d_gene: TRBD1
v_gene: TRBV5-1
abundance: .
CDR3nt: TGCGCCAGCAGGCCCGGGACAGAGTCAGGCGGGCAGTACTTC
CDR3aa: CASRPGTESGGQYF

j_gene: TRBJ2-3
d_gene: .
v_gene: TRBV7-9
abundance: once
CDR3nt: TGTGCCAGCAGCTTCGAGGATACGCAGTATTTT
CDR3aa: CASSFEDTQYF

j_gene: TRBJ2-1
d_gene: TRBD2
v_gene: TRBV29-1
abundance: .
CDR3nt: TGCAGCGTTGTAGCGGGAGTCTACAATGAGCAGTTCTTC
CDR3aa: CSVVAGVYNEQFF

j_gene: TRBJ1-1
d_gene: .
v_gene: TRBV18
abundance: .
CDR3nt: TGTGCCAGCTCACTTCAGGCGGACACTGAAGCTTTCTTT
CDR3aa: CASSLQADTEAFF

j_gene: TRBJ2-3
d_gene: .
v_gene: TRBV30
abundance: once
CDR3nt: TGTGCCTGGCAAACAGGGACCACCCTTACGCAGTATTTT
CDR3aa: CAWQTGTTLTQYF

j_gene: TRBJ2-1
d_gene: TRBD2
v_gene: TRBV6-1
abundance: .
CDR3nt: TGTGCCAGCAGTGCGCGGGGCGGGGGTAACAATGAGCAGTTCTTC
CDR3aa: CASSARGGGNNEQFF

j_gene: TRBJ1-2
d_gene: TRBD1
v_gene: TRBV18
abundance: .
CDR3nt: TGTGCCAGCTCACTAGCCGGGACAGGGGGCGACTATGGCTACACCTTC
CDR3aa: CASSLAGTGGDYGYTF

j_gene: TRBJ2-2
d_gene: TRBD2
v_gene: TRBV10-3
abundance: .
CDR3nt: TGTGCCTCCTGGACTAGCGGGGAAGCCGGGGAGCTGTTTTTT
CDR3aa: CASWTSGEAGELFF

j_gene: TRBJ2-6
d_gene: .
v_gene: TRBV6-1
abundance: once
CDR3nt: TGTGCCAGCAGTGGCATCTTCTCTGGGGCCAACGTCCTGACTTTC
CDR3aa: CASSGIFSGANVLTF

j_gene: TRBJ2-1
d_gene: TRBD2
v_gene: TRBV19
abundance: once
CDR3nt: TGTGCCAGTAGCCAGCGGGAGGGTGGGGAGCAGTTCTTC
CDR3aa: CASSQREGGEQFF

j_gene: TRBJ2-3
d_gene: .
v_gene: TRBV30
abundance: .
CDR3nt: TGTGCCTGGAGTGTGTCATCGAGCACAGATACGCAGTATTTT
CDR3aa: CAWSVSSSTDTQYF

j_gene: TRBJ2-1
d_gene: TRBD2
v_gene: TRBV6-1
abundance: once
CDR3nt: TGTGCCAGCACCCGTAGCGGGAGCGGGAACAATGAGCAGTTCTTC
CDR3aa: CASTRSGSGNNEQFF

j_gene: TRBJ2-2
d_gene: .
v_gene: TRBV19
abundance: .
CDR3nt: TGTGCCAGTGCCGCCAGACAGTACACCGGGGAGCTGTTTTTT
CDR3aa: CASAARQYTGELFF

j_gene: TRBJ1-1
d_gene: TRBD1
v_gene: TRBV28
abundance: .
CDR3nt: TGTGCCAGCAGTAGGGAGTCAGGGGGGAACACTGAAGCTTTCTTT
CDR3aa: CASSRESGGNTEAFF

j_gene: TRBJ2-7
d_gene: .
v_gene: TRBV28
abundance: once
CDR3nt: TGTGCCAGCAGTGCGACCGGGACACCCGGGGGCGAGCAGTACTTC
CDR3aa: CASSATGTPGGEQYF

j_gene: TRBJ1-1
d_gene: TRBD1
v_gene: TRBV30
abundance: .
CDR3nt: TGTGCCTGGATCGGTCACAGGGGGGCCACTGAAGCTTTCTTT
CDR3aa: CAWIGHRGATEAFF

j_gene: TRBJ2-2
d_gene: TRBD2
v_gene: TRBV6-1
abundance: .
CDR3nt: TGTGCCAGCAGTGTAAGCGGGAGAATTTACACCGGGGAGCTGTTTTTT
CDR3aa: CASSVSGRIYTGELFF

j_gene: TRBJ2-4
d_gene: .
v_gene: TRBV28
abundance: .
CDR3nt: TGTGCCAGCAGTCCCCTCGGACCCGGCAACATTCAGTACTTC
CDR3aa: CASSPLGPGNIQYF

j_gene: TRBJ2-1
d_gene: .
v_gene: TRBV7-8
abundance: .
CDR3nt: TGTGCCAGCAGCTTAGGCGGCAGGGCCTACAATGAGCAGTTCTTC
CDR3aa: CASSLGGRAYNEQFF

j_gene: TRBJ2-5
d_gene: .
v_gene: TRBV19
abundance: .
CDR3nt: TGTGCCAGTAGTATGGGGGCGTGGGAGACCCAGTACTTC
CDR3aa: CASSMGAWETQYF

j_gene: TRBJ2-2
d_gene: .
v_gene: TRBV9
abundance: .
CDR3nt: TGTGCCAGCAGCGTATCTAAATGGGTCACCGGGGAGCTGTTTTTT
CDR3aa: CASSVSKWVTGELFF

j_gene: TRBJ1-2
d_gene: .
v_gene: TRBV5-1
abundance: .
CDR3nt: TGCGCCAGCAGCCCTACGACAGCTAACTATGGCTACACCTTC
CDR3aa: CASSPTTANYGYTF

j_gene: TRBJ2-5
d_gene: TRBD1
v_gene: TRBV30
abundance: once
CDR3nt: TGTGCCTGGAGTAAATCGACAGGGGAGGAGACCCAGTACTTC
CDR3aa: CAWSKSTGEETQYF

j_gene: TRBJ1-5
d_gene: .
v_gene: TRBV12-5
abundance: few
CDR3nt: TGTGCTAGTGGCCTGGGCCATTTCGCGCCCCAGCATTTT
CDR3aa: CASGLGHFAPQHF

j_gene: TRBJ1-2
d_gene: .
v_gene: TRBV27
abundance: .
CDR3nt: TGTGCCAGCCGTGAATGGGGCCCTAACTATGGCTACACCTTC
CDR3aa: CASREWGPNYGYTF

j_gene: TRBJ2-3
d_gene: .
v_gene: TRBV4-1
abundance: .
CDR3nt: TGCGCCAGCAGCCAAGATTCAGGGAGTACGCAGTATTTT
CDR3aa: CASSQDSGSTQYF

j_gene: TRBJ2-4
d_gene: .
v_gene: TRBV29-1
abundance: once
CDR3nt: TGCAGCATTGCGGACAGTCAAAACATTCAGTACTTC
CDR3aa: CSIADSQNIQYF

j_gene: TRBJ1-5
d_gene: .
v_gene: TRBV5-5
abundance: .
CDR3nt: TGTGCCAGCAGCTTGTCGTCGGGGAACCAGCCCCAGCATTTT
CDR3aa: CASSLSSGNQPQHF